Listed here is a single T cell receptor (beta chain). Its antigen is currently unknown. The sample comes from a study of T cells in narcolepsy. Study context: Enrolled donors included narcolepsy type 1 or type 2 patients and healthy controls. Study-wide results and caveats: Reportedly, autoreactive clonotypes were serially detected in patients' blood but not controls'. No autoreactive T cell clone sequences appeared in some memory CD4+ repertoires. Same-patient CSF and blood CD4+ T cell clonotypes included HCRT-specific and TRIB2-specific autoreactive ones.

V was cut by 4 bases and J by 1 base, with 6 bases left in between. The CDR3 runs 13 residues. Germline assignment: CDR1 SGHVS and CDR2 FNYEAQ. Here immunoSEQ multiplex PCR was the method, and the copy in TCRdb shows in-frame clones only, minus some. The table has tens of thousands of clones, around 90% seen once. The rearrangement joins TRBV7-6 to TRBJ2-3, with D uncertain. Material for sequencing was CD45RA- memory CD4+ T cells from PBMCs. This TCR was sampled from a human donor with narcolepsy. CDR3 protein: CASSSYGTDTQYF. CDR3 nucleotide sequence: TGTGCCAGCAGCTCCTACGGCACAGATACGCAGTATTTT.